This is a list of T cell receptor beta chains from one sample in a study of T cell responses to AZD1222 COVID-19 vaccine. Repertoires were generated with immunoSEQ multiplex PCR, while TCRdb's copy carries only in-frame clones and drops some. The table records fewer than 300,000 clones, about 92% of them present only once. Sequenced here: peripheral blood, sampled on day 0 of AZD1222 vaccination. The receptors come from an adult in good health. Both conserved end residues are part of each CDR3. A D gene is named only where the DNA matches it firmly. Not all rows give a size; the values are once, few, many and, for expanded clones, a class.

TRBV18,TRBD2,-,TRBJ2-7,TGTGCCAGCTCCCTAGCGGCCGCCTACGAGCAGTACTTC,CASSLAAAYEQYF
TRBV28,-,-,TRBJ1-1,TGTGCCAGCAGTTTACGAGGGCAGGGTGGCACTGAAGCTTTCTTT,CASSLRGQGGTEAFF
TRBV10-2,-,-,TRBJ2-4,TGCGCCAGCAACCAACCAGGGAGCGTGGCCAAAAACATTCAGTACTTC,CASNQPGSVAKNIQYF
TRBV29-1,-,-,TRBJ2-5,TGCAGCGTCGCCGGACAGAATTTGGAGACCCAGTACTTC,CSVAGQNLETQYF
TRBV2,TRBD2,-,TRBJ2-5,TGTGCCAGCAAGGCGGGGGGGTCCGAGACCCAGTACTTC,CASKAGGSETQYF
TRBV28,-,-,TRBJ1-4,TGTGCCAGCAGCGTAGTGGGGGACGTTTGGGAAAAACTGTTTTTT,CASSVVGDVWEKLFF
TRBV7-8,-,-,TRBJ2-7,TGTGCCAGCAGGTATCTAGGCACCTACGAGCAGTACTTC,CASRYLGTYEQYF
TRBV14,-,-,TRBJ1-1,TGTGCCAGCAGCCAAGATAGGACCCGGGGAGCTTTCTTT,CASSQDRTRGAFF
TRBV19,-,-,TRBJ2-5,TGTGCCAGTAGTATAGAAGGGACCCAGTACTTC,CASSIEGTQYF
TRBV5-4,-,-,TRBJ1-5,TGTGCCAGCAGCTTGGCGGGGGAAGTCAATCAGCCCCAGCATTTT,CASSLAGEVNQPQHF
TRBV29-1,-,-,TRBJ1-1,TGCAGCGTTGAAGAGTTCGGTGGGTTTACTGAAGCTTTCTTT,CSVEEFGGFTEAFF
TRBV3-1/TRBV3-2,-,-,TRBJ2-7,TGTGCCAGCACCCAGGCGGCAGGGGAGCAGTACTTC,CASTQAAGEQYF
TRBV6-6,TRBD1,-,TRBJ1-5,TGTGCCAGCAGCGCCGGGACAGGGGCCCAGCCCCAGCATTTT,CASSAGTGAQPQHF
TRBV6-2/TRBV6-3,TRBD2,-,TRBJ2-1,TGTGCCAGCAGTTACCTCACTAGCGGAAATGAGCAGTTCTTC,CASSYLTSGNEQFF
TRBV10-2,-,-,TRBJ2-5,TGCGCCAGCAGTGACCGTCGGGAGACCCAGTACTTC,CASSDRRETQYF
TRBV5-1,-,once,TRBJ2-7,TGCGCCAGCAGCTTGGAACCATCTTCGGACGAGCAGTACTTC,CASSLEPSSDEQYF